This paragraph covers one T cell receptor beta chain sequence. Produced via immunoSEQ multiplex PCR; TCRdb's table is partial and in-frame only. The table lists around 93,000 clones, just over 85% of them singletons. This sample was taken from a study of control samples from healthy donors and cancer patients. Sequencing was performed on blood. The TCR sequence derives from a man aged 25 to 45 in good health.

DNA of the CDR3: TGTGCCAGCAGACCAATACAGGGGGTCCCCTACGAGCAGTACTTC. Translated, it gives CASRPIQGVPYEQYF. The chain is built from TRBV6-5 and TRBJ2-7, with 8 bases that match TRBD1. Germline lookup yields CDR1 MNHEY and CDR2 SVGAGI. With V trimmed by 6 bases and J by 2 bases, 9 bases remained unmatched. The length of the CDR3 is 15 residues.